The 21 T cell receptor beta chains in this list originate from one sample, sequenced in a study of control samples from healthy donors and cancer patients. Libraries were prepared by immunoSEQ multiplex PCR; TCRdb keeps only in-frame clonotypes and omits some of them. The table includes more than 70,000 clones, nearly 90% detected once. The sample comprised PBMCs. Receptor source: a man aged 55 to 69 with lung cancer.

V and J are TRBV5-1 and TRBJ1-2; D is uncertain. Germline CDR1 reads SGHRS; CDR2 reads YFSETQ. Between the trimmed V and J ends, which lost 4 bases and 5 bases, there was a span of 24 bases. The CDR3 is made up of 17 amino acids. The CDR3 nucleotides read TGCGCCAGCAGCGTGGACGAAGGGTACACTCTCGGATATGGCTACACCTTC. Protein: CASSVDEGYTLGYGYTF.

DNA for the CDR3: TGTGCCAGCTCACCAGGCGACAGGGGCGGCTACACCTTC. Translation: CASSPGDRGGYTF. The chain employs TRBV18 and TRBJ1-2, with 8 positions matching TRBD1. V shed 2 bases and J 8 bases; nucleotides not matched to a gene: 4. The germline V gene has CDR1 KGHSH and CDR2 LQKENI. The CDR3 has 13 amino acids.

The sample holds a few counts of this clone. The V gene is TRBV12-5, the J gene TRBJ1-2; D unresolved. V shed 4 bases and J shed 6 bases, with 12 bases lying between them. In germline, CDR1 is LGHNT, CDR2 FRNRAP. This CDR3 region has 13 residues. The CDR3 sequence: CASGSPPGDGYTF. DNA for the CDR3: TGTGCTAGTGGTTCCCCCCCGGGAGATGGCTACACCTTC.

The gene calls are TRBV7-8 and TRBJ1-5, with D possibly TRBD1 on 5 matching bases. The V end lost 4 bases, the J end lost 4 bases, and 8 bases lay between the germline ends. CDR3 length: 13 residues. From germline, CDR1 is SGHVS and CDR2 FQNEAQ. The chain's CDR3 is CASSSQGNQPQHF. CDR3 sequence (DNA): TGTGCCAGCAGCTCTCAGGGAAATCAGCCCCAGCATTTT.

The J gene is TRBJ2-5, the V gene TRBV7-2; tentative D call: TRBD1 (6 bases). V gave up 5 bases and J gave up 2 bases, with 15 bases separating them. The germline gives CDR1 SGHTA, CDR2 FQGNSA. CDR3 size: 15 residues. The CDR3 sequence: CASSPTGTLQETQYF. CDR3 sequence (DNA): TGTGCCAGCAGCCCAACAGGGACGTTACAAGAGACCCAGTACTTC.

The chain recombines TRBV7-3 with TRBJ1-1; a weak D match, TRBD1 (6 bases). CDR1 is SGHTA, CDR2 FQGTGA, per germline. The length of the CDR3 is 15 residues. V was shortened by 1 base and J by 5 bases, with 14 bases between the two germline ends. The CDR3 is CASSLNGNRATEAFF. The DNA for the CDR3 is TGTGCCAGCAGCTTAAATGGGAACAGGGCAACTGAAGCTTTCTTT.

This clone was seen only once. The V and J genes are TRBV3-1 (or the pseudogene TRBV3-2) and TRBJ1-2, with D possibly TRBD1 on 5 matching bases. Per the germline V gene, CDR1 is LGHDT and CDR2 is YNNKEL (reference sequence). The CDR3 runs to 14 residues. V was clipped by 1 base and J by 6 bases, with 12 bases between them. The DNA of the CDR3 is TGTGCCAGCAGCCAAGGGGGGGTCTCTCATGGCTACACCTTC. It codes for CASSQGGVSHGYTF.

The chain couples TRBV10-1 to TRBJ2-7, with 8 bases matching TRBD1. With 2 bases clipped from V and 3 bases from J, the junction kept 9 bases outside the gene matches. Germline lookup yields CDR1 WNHNN and CDR2 SYGVQD (reference sequence). The CDR3 spans 16 residues. The CDR3 loop reads CASSERRQGTYYEQYV. The CDR3 DNA reads TGCGCCAGCAGTGAGAGAAGACAGGGGACCTACTACGAGCAGTACGTC.

J is TRBJ2-5 and V is TRBV24-1, with 9 bases that match TRBD1. The CDR3 runs 16 residues. After removal of 7 bases from V and 4 bases from J, the junction contained 12 bases not matched to a gene. In germline, CDR1 is KGHDR, CDR2 SFDVKD. CDR3 loop: CATSEPGQGFGETQYF. CDR3 sequence (DNA): TGTGCCACCAGCGAGCCGGGACAGGGTTTCGGAGAGACCCAGTACTTC.

The chain combines TRBV4-1 with TRBJ2-7, with D possibly TRBD2 on 7 matching bases. The V end lost 5 bases, the J end lost 1 base, and 12 bases lay between the germline ends. Per the germline V gene, CDR1 is MGHRA and CDR2 is YSYEKL. The CDR3 sequence is 14 residues long. The CDR3 DNA follows: TGCGCCAGCAGCAAAGGGAGGGGGTCCTACGAGCAGTACGTC. Its protein is CASSKGRGSYEQYV.

This clone was recorded once. The rearrangement links TRBV5-1 to TRBJ2-2, with 12 bases aligning to TRBD2. CDR3 length: 17 residues. J was trimmed by 4 bases and V by 1 base; bases with no gene match: 5. Per germline, CDR1 SGHRS and CDR2 YFSETQ. CDR3 nucleotide sequence: TGCGCCAGCAGCTTGACTAGCGGGGGGCCGGGCACCGGGGAGCTGTTTTTT. Protein sequence: CASSLTSGGPGTGELFF.

The gene calls are TRBV3-1 (or the pseudogene TRBV3-2) and TRBJ2-3; D perhaps matches TRBD1 (6 bases). The CDR3 extends over 13 amino acids. Germline CDR1 reads LGHDT; CDR2 reads YNNKEL (reference sequence). V lost 4 bases and J 7 bases, leaving 12 bases between the germline ends. This chain's CDR3 is CASSPIGGHTQYF. As DNA, the CDR3 is TGTGCCAGCAGCCCCATAGGGGGACATACGCAGTATTTT.

This clone appeared a single time. The chain recombines TRBV5-1 with TRBJ2-4; D unclear. This CDR3 region has 14 residues. CDR1 and CDR2 from the germline V gene are SGHRS and YFSETQ. V was cut by 4 bases and J by 7 bases, with 15 bases left in between. The CDR3 nucleotides read TGCGCCAGCAGCGACGCGAGCCCTAACAACATTCAGTACTTC. This sequence encodes CASSDASPNNIQYF.

This rearrangement joins TRBV10-1 to TRBJ1-2, with D possibly being TRBD1 (5 bases). The CDR3 spans 13 residues. Germline CDR1 reads WNHNN; CDR2 reads SYGVQD (reference sequence). The germline V and J ends were trimmed by 3 bases and 5 bases, with 10 bases remaining between them. The CDR3 is CASSEGDGYGYTF. For the CDR3, the DNA is TGCGCCAGCAGTGAAGGGGACGGATATGGCTACACCTTC.

The V call is TRBV6-5, the J call TRBJ1-5; D not resolved. V dropped 7 bases and J dropped 0 bases, with 10 bases sitting between them. Germline V gene lookup returns CDR1 MNHEY and CDR2 SVGAGI. The CDR3 is 14 residues long. The CDR3 reads CASKEGYSNQPQHF. The DNA of the CDR3 is TGTGCCAGCAAGGAGGGTTATAGCAATCAGCCCCAGCATTTT.

V and J are TRBV18 and TRBJ1-1; tentative D call: TRBD1 (5 bases). The CDR3 spans 15 residues. The V gene's germline CDR1 is KGHSH and CDR2 LQKENI. The V and J ends lost 0 bases and 5 bases respectively, with 13 bases between them. The CDR3 loop is CASSPPIARGTEAFF. CDR3 in DNA: TGTGCCAGCTCACCACCGATTGCGAGGGGTACTGAAGCTTTCTTT.

This chain joins TRBV3-1 (or the pseudogene TRBV3-2) and TRBJ1-6; D not certain. Germline CDR1 is LGHDT and CDR2 is YNNKEL (reference sequence). The length of the CDR3 is 12 residues. The V gene lost 4 bases and the J gene lost 5 bases, with 3 bases spanning the gap. The CDR3 is CASSPNNSPLHF. The CDR3 DNA follows: TGTGCCAGCAGCCCAAATAATTCACCCCTCCACTTT.

The rearrangement joins TRBV27 to TRBJ1-1; perhaps TRBD1 as D (5 bases). V was shortened by 6 bases and J by 2 bases, with 16 bases between the two germline ends. The CDR3 extends over 15 amino acids. From germline, CDR1 is MNHEY and CDR2 SMNVEV (reference sequence). The CDR3 DNA follows: TGTGCCAGCAGAGGGTGGGGGGTAGATAACACTGAAGCTTTCTTT. Its translation is CASRGWGVDNTEAFF.

The chain combines TRBV2 with TRBJ1-2; D possibly corresponds to TRBD1 (5 bases). Germline V gene lookup returns CDR1 SNHLY and CDR2 FYNNEI. This CDR3 has 15 residues. V lost 8 bases to trimming and J lost 4 bases, with 20 bases between them. CDR3 in amino acids: CASALRRQPPYGYTF. As DNA, the CDR3 is TGTGCCAGCGCTCTTCGGAGACAGCCGCCCTATGGCTACACCTTC.

The V gene is TRBV14, the J gene TRBJ2-7; 7 bases agree with TRBD1. Germline assignment: CDR1 SGHDN and CDR2 FVKESK. V trimming: 4 bases; J trimming: 6 bases; junction bases outside the gene matches: 6. The CDR3 runs 13 residues. In nucleotides, the CDR3 is TGTGCCAGCAGCCGATACAGGGGAATCGAGCAGTACGTC. Encoded protein: CASSRYRGIEQYV.

This clone appeared once. The CDR3 reads CAWAGQEGEKLFF. CDR3 bases: TGTGCCTGGGCAGGACAGGAGGGTGAAAAACTGTTTTTT. The chain combines TRBV30 with TRBJ1-4, with 7 bases matching TRBD1. The CDR3 runs to 13 residues. CDR1 and CDR2 from the germline V gene are GTSNPN and SVGIG (reference sequence). The V and J ends lost 5 bases and 7 bases, in that order; junction bases with no gene match: 7.